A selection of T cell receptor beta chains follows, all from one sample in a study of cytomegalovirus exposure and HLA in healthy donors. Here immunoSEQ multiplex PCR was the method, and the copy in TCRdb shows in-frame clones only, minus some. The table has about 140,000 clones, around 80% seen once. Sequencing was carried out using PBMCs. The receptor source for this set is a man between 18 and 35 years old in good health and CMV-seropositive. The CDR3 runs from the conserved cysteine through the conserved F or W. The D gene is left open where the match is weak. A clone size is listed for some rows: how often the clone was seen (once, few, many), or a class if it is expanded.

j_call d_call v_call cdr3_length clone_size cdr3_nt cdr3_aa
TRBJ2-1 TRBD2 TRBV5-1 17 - TGCGCCAGCAGCAAGGGACTAGCGGGAGTAACCTACAATGAGCAGTTCTTC CASSKGLAGVTYNEQFF
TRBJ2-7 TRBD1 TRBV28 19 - TGTGCCAGCAGTTTCCGGGACAGGGGGCGCTGGGTGTACTCCTACGAGCAGTACTTC CASSFRDRGRWVYSYEQYF
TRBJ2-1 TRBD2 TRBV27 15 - TGTGCCAGCAGTTTATCAGCGGGAGGGTTGAATGAGCAGTTCTTC CASSLSAGGLNEQFF
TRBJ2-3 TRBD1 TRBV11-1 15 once TGTGCCAGCAGCTGGAAGGGGGCGCAAACAGATACGCAGTATTTT CASSWKGAQTDTQYF
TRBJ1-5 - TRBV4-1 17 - TGCGCCAGCAGCCATGGAGGGAGGGCGAATGGCAATCAGCCCCAGCATTTT CASSHGGRANGNQPQHF
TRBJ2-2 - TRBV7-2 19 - TGTGCCAGCAGCTTAGCGGGATCAGGGTGGGGAAAAAGGGCCGGGGAGCTGTTTTTT CASSLAGSGWGKRAGELFF
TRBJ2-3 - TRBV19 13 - TGTGCCAGTAGTACCACAGGGAAAGATACGCAGTATTTT CASSTTGKDTQYF
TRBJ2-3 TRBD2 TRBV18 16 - TGTGCCAGCTCACCACCGACTAGCGGGAGGGTTGATACGCAGTATTTT CASSPPTSGRVDTQYF
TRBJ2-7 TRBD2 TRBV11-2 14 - TGTGCCAGCAGCTTAACTAGCGGGGATTACGAGCAGTACTTC CASSLTSGDYEQYF
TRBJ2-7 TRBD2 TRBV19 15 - TGTGCCAGTAGTACCACTGGACTAGCGGGAGACGAGCAGTACTTC CASSTTGLAGDEQYF
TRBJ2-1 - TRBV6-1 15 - TGTGCCAGCAGTGAAGAACATATTCCCTACAATGAGCAGTTCTTC CASSEEHIPYNEQFF
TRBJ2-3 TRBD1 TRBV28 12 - TGTGCCAGCGGGACAGTCACAGATACGCAGTATTTT CASGTVTDTQYF
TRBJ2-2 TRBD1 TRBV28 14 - TGTGCCAGCAGCAGGACAGGGGTTGACGGGGAGCTGTTTTTT CASSRTGVDGELFF
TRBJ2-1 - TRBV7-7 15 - TGTGCCAGCAGCCCAGATCCAAGCTCCTACAATGAGCAGTTCTTC CASSPDPSSYNEQFF
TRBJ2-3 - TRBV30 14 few TGTGCCTGGAGTCTAGCTCGGAGCACAGATACGCAGTATTTT CAWSLARSTDTQYF
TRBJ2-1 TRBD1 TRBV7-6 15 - TGTGCCAGCAGCCACCGGGACAGGGGCTACAATGAGCAGTTCTTC CASSHRDRGYNEQFF
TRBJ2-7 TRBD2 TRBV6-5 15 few TGTGCCAGCAGCCGGGTGAGCGGGAGGGTCTACGAGCAGTACTTC CASSRVSGRVYEQYF
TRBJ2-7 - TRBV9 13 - TGTGCCAGCAGTGGGGGGACTCTTTCCGAGCAGTACTTC CASSGGTLSEQYF
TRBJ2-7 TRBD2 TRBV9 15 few TGTGCCAGCAGCGTAGGGCGGGAGGCGACCTACGAGCAGTACTTC CASSVGREATYEQYF
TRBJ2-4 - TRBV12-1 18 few TGTGCCAGCAGCTTTGGACTAGCGAAAAACTTAGCCAAAAACATTCAGTACTTC CASSFGLAKNLAKNIQYF
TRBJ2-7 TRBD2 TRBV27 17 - TGTGCCAGCAGTTTTGTGACTAGCGGGAGGAGCTCCTACGAGCAGTACTTC CASSFVTSGRSSYEQYF
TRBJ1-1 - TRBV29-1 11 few TGCAGCGCCGAACGGGACTATGAAGCTTTCTTT CSAERDYEAFF
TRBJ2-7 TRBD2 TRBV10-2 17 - TGCGCCAGCAGTGAGCGCGGGAGGGGCGGGAGGGCCCACGAGCAGTACTTC CASSERGRGGRAHEQYF
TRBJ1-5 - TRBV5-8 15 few TGTGCCAGCAGCTTGGGACAGTATAGCAATCAGCCCCAGCATTTT CASSLGQYSNQPQHF
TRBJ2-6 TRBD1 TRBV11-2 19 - TGTGCCAGCAGCTTCGGGGTGGGACAGGGGAAGTCTGGGGCCAACGTCCTGACTTTC CASSFGVGQGKSGANVLTF
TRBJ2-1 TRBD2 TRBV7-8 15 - TGTGCCAGCAGCTTAGTTAGCGGGAGAAGTAATGAGCAGTTCTTC CASSLVSGRSNEQFF
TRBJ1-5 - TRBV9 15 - TGTGCCAGCAGCGTGGGGGGATATAGCAATCAGCCCCAGCATTTT CASSVGGYSNQPQHF
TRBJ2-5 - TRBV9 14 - TGTGCCAGCAGCCCCACAGGGTCGGGGGAGACCCAGTACTTC CASSPTGSGETQYF